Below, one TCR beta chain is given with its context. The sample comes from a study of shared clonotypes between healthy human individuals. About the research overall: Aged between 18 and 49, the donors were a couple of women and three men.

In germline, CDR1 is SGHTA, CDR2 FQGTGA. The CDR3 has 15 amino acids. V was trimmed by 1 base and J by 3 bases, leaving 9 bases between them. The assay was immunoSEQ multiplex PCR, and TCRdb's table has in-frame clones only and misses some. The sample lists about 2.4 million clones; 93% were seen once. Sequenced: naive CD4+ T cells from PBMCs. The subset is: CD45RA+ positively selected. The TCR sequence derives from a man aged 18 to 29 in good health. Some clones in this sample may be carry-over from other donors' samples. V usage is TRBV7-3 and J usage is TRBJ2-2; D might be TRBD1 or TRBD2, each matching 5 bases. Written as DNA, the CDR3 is TGTGCCAGCAGCTTAATGGGGGATGACACCGGGGAGCTGTTTTTT. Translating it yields CASSLMGDDTGELFF.